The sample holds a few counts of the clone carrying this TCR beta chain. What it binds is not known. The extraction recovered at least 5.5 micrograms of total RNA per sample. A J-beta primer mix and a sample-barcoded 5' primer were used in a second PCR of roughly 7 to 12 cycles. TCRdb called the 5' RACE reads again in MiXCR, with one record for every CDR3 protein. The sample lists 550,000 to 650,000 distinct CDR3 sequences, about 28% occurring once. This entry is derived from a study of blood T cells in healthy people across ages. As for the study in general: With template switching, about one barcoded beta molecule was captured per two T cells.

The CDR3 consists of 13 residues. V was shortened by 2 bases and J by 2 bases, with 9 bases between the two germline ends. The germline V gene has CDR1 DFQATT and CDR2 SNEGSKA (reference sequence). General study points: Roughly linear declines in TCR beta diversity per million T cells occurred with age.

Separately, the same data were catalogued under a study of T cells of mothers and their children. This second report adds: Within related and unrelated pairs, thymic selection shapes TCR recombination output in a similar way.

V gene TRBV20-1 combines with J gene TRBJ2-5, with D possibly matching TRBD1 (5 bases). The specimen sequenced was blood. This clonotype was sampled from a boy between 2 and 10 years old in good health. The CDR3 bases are TGCAGTGCTAGACCCCGACAGCAAGAGACCCAGTACTTC. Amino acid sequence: CSARPRQQETQYF.